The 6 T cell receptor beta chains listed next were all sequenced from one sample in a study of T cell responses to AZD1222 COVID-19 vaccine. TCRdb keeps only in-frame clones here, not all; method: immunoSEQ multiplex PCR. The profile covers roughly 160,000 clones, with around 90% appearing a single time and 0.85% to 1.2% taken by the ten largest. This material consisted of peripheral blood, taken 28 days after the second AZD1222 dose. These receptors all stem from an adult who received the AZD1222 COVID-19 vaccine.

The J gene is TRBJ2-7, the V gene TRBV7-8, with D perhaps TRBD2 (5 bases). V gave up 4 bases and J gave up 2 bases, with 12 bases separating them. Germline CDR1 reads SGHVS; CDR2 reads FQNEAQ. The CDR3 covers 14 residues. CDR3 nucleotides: TGTGCCAGCAGCTCTAGGACTCAAACCTACGAGCAGTACTTC. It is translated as CASSSRTQTYEQYF.

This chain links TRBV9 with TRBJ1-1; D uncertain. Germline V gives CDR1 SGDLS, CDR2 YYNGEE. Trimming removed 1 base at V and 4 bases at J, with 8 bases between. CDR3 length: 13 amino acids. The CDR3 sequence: CASSVSHGTEAFF. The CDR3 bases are TGTGCCAGCAGCGTATCCCACGGCACTGAAGCTTTCTTT.

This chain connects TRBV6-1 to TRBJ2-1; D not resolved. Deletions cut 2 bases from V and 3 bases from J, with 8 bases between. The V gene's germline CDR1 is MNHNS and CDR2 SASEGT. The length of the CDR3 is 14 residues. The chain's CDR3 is CASSESAIYNEQFF. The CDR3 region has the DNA TGTGCCAGCAGTGAAAGTGCAATCTACAATGAGCAGTTCTTC.

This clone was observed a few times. The CDR3, as DNA: TGTGCCAGCAGCCCCAACGGGGGCAGACAAGAGACCCAGTACTTC. It translates to CASSPNGGRQETQYF. The J gene is TRBJ2-5, the V gene TRBV7-2, with D perhaps assigned TRBD1 or TRBD2 (6 bases each). The CDR3 runs to 15 residues. Germline V CDR1 and CDR2: SGHTA, FQGNSA. With 5 bases removed from V and 2 bases from J, the gap between germline ends came to 15 bases.

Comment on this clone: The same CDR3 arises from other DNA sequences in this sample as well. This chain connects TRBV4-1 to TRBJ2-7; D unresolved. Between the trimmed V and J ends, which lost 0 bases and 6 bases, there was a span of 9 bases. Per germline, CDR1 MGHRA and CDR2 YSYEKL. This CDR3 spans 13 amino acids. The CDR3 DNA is TGCGCCAGCAGCCAAGACCCCTTTCTCGAGCAGTACTTC. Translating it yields CASSQDPFLEQYF.

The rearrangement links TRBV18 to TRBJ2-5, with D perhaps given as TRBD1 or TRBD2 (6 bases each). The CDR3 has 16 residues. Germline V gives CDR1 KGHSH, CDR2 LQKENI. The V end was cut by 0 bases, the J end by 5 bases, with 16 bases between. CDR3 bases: TGTGCCAGCTCACCACCTGTCGGAGGGGGGCGGGAGACCCAGTACTTC. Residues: CASSPPVGGGRETQYF.